The 27 T cell receptor beta chains below come from one sample, sequenced in a study of vaccination effects on CD4 cells after COVID-19. Profiled with immunoSEQ multiplex PCR; TCRdb holds only in-frame clones, not every one. The data hold 22,000 or so clones, with under 85% observed a single time. Expansion with viral peptide pools was applied to antigen-specific CD4+ T cells by the ViraFEST assay prior to sequencing. At the end of 9 to 11 days of culture, CD4+ T cells were isolated. Confirmation by PCR established that the person had SARS-CoV-2 infection between March and December 2020. For these TCRs, the target antigens are not known. The source material was CD4+ T cells from PBMCs cultured with a peptide pool, sampled before COVID-19 vaccination. The receptors here all came from a human donor who had a prior SARS-CoV-2 infection.

CDR3 sequence: CASSRTSGTDTQYF. The CDR3 DNA sequence: TGTGCCAGCAGCCGGACTAGCGGCACAGATACGCAGTATTTT. This chain uses TRBV6-5 with TRBJ2-3; 9 bases match TRBD2. The CDR3 is made up of 14 amino acids. CDR1 and CDR2 (germline): MNHEY, SVGAGI. After removal of 6 bases from V and 1 base from J, the junction contained 2 bases not matched to a gene.

V is TRBV20-1 and J is TRBJ2-5; 7 positions match TRBD2. Germline loops: CDR1 DFQATT, CDR2 SNEGSKA (reference sequence). The CDR3 is 15 amino acids. The V segment lost 3 bases and the J segment 4 bases; nucleotides outside the gene matches: 11. For the CDR3, the DNA is TGCAGTGCTAGTTCTGGACTAGGGCTCGGAGAGACCCAGTACTTC. This gives the protein CSASSGLGLGETQYF.

The chain employs TRBV7-2 and TRBJ2-7, with D unclear. This CDR3 has 12 amino acids. V was shortened by 1 base and J by 2 bases, with 3 bases between the two germline ends. Germline loops: CDR1 SGHTA, CDR2 FQGNSA. The CDR3 nucleotides read TGTGCCAGCAGCTTAGTGCCCTACGAGCAGTACTTC. Its protein product is CASSLVPYEQYF.

The chain has TRBV3-1 (or the pseudogene TRBV3-2) and TRBJ2-7; TRBD1 is a possible D gene (5 bases). The CDR3 spans 20 residues. Trimming cost V 3 bases and J 3 bases, with 30 bases left between them. CDR1 and CDR2 from the germline V gene are LGHDT and YNNKEL (reference sequence). The CDR3 loop reads CASSHAATGRGTTNRYEQYF. The CDR3, as DNA: TGTGCCAGCAGCCACGCCGCTACTGGAAGGGGTACAACAAACCGCTACGAGCAGTACTTC.

The chain uses TRBV2 and TRBJ2-2; D possibly uses TRBD1 or TRBD2 (5 bases each). Between the trimmed V and J ends, which lost 3 bases and 4 bases, there was a span of 12 bases. Looked up from germline, CDR1 is SNHLY and CDR2 is FYNNEI. The CDR3 spans 15 residues. Here the CDR3 DNA reads TGTGCCAGCAGTGAGTGGGGCCGGGGCACCGGGGAGCTGTTTTTT. Translating gives CASSEWGRGTGELFF.

In this sample, this clone turned up a few times. V gene TRBV12-3 or TRBV12-4 combines with J gene TRBJ2-2, with 7 bases identical to TRBD2. CDR3 length: 12 amino acids. Unmatched junction bases numbered 4, after V lost 10 bases and J lost 5 bases. The CDR3 here is CATGGRTGELFF. The CDR3 DNA sequence: TGTGCCACCGGGGGGAGAACCGGGGAGCTGTTTTTT.

This clone has just a few counts. The chain carries TRBV30 and TRBJ2-5; TRBD2 matches at 10 bases. The V gene's germline CDR1 is GTSNPN and CDR2 SVGIG (reference sequence). Trimming cost V 2 bases and J 5 bases; bases outside gene matches: 11. The CDR3 sequence is 16 residues long. This chain's CDR3 is CAWSRGSGRAGETQYF. In nucleotides, the CDR3 is TGTGCCTGGAGTAGGGGGAGCGGGAGGGCCGGCGAGACCCAGTACTTC.

V gene TRBV5-1 combines with J gene TRBJ2-1; D is unclear. Trimming stripped 2 bases from V and 1 base from J, with 13 bases between. Germline assignment: CDR1 SGHRS and CDR2 YFSETQ. The CDR3 totals 16 residues. Here the CDR3 DNA reads TGCGCCAGCAGCTTTACCCTATCTTCTTCCTACAATGAGCAGTTCTTC. Its protein product is CASSFTLSSSYNEQFF.

This clone was recorded only once. The gene calls are TRBV11-3 and TRBJ2-2; 14 bases are shared with TRBD2. This CDR3 has 18 residues. Germline V gene lookup returns CDR1 SGHNT and CDR2 YENEEA. V was pared by 5 bases and J by 5 bases, with 10 bases of the junction left unmatched. The CDR3 loop reads CASSPGTSGGRRTGELFF. CDR3 bases: TGTGCCAGCAGCCCCGGGACTAGCGGGGGCCGCCGTACCGGGGAGCTGTTTTTT.

The chain couples TRBV24-1 to TRBJ2-3, with a possible D match to TRBD2 (6 bases). Germline-derived CDR1 and CDR2 are KGHDR and SFDVKD. The CDR3 length is 17 residues. V lost 2 bases, J lost 8 bases, and 22 bases lay in between. In DNA form, the CDR3 reads TGTGCCACCAGTGATTCCGAAGACGGAGGTTTTAGCGGTACGCAGTATTTT. It codes for CATSDSEDGGFSGTQYF.

CDR3 sequence (DNA): TGTGCCTGGAGTGTGGGGGGAGAGCTTGGCTACACCTTC. Amino acids: CAWSVGGELGYTF. This chain connects TRBV30 to TRBJ1-2; D may be TRBD1 (5 bases). CDR1 is GTSNPN and CDR2 is SVGIG in the germline V gene (reference sequence). V lost 0 bases, J lost 7 bases, and 12 bases lay in between. CDR3 length equals 13 residues.

The V gene is TRBV4-3, the J gene TRBJ1-3; unclear D gene. V was clipped by 4 bases and J by 1 base, with 8 bases between them. The CDR3 spans 14 residues. Germline CDR1 and CDR2: LGHNA and YSLEER. The chain's CDR3 is CASSRGSSGNTIYF. The CDR3 nucleotides read TGCGCCAGCAGCCGAGGTAGTTCTGGAAACACCATATATTTT.

This chain links TRBV5-1 with TRBJ2-1, with 7 positions matching TRBD1. The CDR3 sequence is 16 residues long. J lost 4 bases, V lost 1 base, and 8 bases had no gene match. Germline CDR1 is SGHRS and CDR2 is YFSETQ. The DNA for the CDR3 is TGCGCCAGCAGCTTGAGAACAGGGGTTCCATACAATGAGCAGTTCTTC. As protein: CASSLRTGVPYNEQFF.

V gene TRBV10-3 combines with J gene TRBJ1-5; weak D call: TRBD1 (6 bases). CDR3 size: 15 residues. Trimming cost V 1 base and J 6 bases, with 13 bases left between them. In germline, CDR1 is ENHRY, CDR2 SYGVKD. DNA of the CDR3: TGTGCCATCAGTGAGTTCGGGGGCGTCGGTCAGCCCCAGCATTTT. Translation: CAISEFGGVGQPQHF.

The chain links TRBV27 to TRBJ2-7; TRBD1 agrees at 8 bases. The CDR3 runs 15 residues. The germline CDR1 and CDR2 sequences are MNHEY and SMNVEV (reference sequence). After removal of 5 bases from V and 1 base from J, the junction contained 7 bases not matched to a gene. CDR3 sequence reads: CASSPRTGRSYEQYF. CDR3 nucleotide sequence: TGTGCCAGCAGTCCCCGGACAGGGCGGTCCTACGAGCAGTACTTC.

The chain is built from TRBV6-5 and TRBJ1-6, with no clear D. The CDR3 length is 14 residues. Germline V gene data show CDR1 as MNHEY and CDR2 as SVGAGI. Trimming stripped 6 bases from V and 4 bases from J, with 10 bases between. The CDR3, as DNA: TGTGCCAGCAGCGCCGGGCCTTATAATTCACCCCTCCACTTT. It is translated as CASSAGPYNSPLHF.

The gene calls are TRBV20-1 and TRBJ2-4; a weak D match, TRBD2 (7 bases). Germline assignment: CDR1 DFQATT and CDR2 SNEGSKA (reference sequence). The V and J ends lost 3 bases and 0 bases respectively, with 21 bases between them. The length of the CDR3 is 18 residues. The CDR3 nucleotides are TGCAGTGCTAGTTCGGGTAGCGCGGGGGCCTTAGCCAAAAACATTCAGTACTTC. It is translated as CSASSGSAGALAKNIQYF.

The J gene is TRBJ2-1, the V gene TRBV4-3; 7 bases are shared with TRBD2. The CDR3 has 18 residues. The V segment lost 4 bases and the J segment 1 base; nucleotides outside the gene matches: 13. Germline V gene lookup returns CDR1 LGHNA and CDR2 YSLEER. CDR3 protein: CASSLAVLSSGSYNEQFF. DNA for the CDR3: TGCGCCAGCAGCCTTGCGGTCTTGTCTAGCGGATCCTACAATGAGCAGTTCTTC.

The chain joins TRBV19 to TRBJ2-2, with D unresolved. Trimming removed 9 bases from V and 5 bases from J, with 19 bases in between. Germline CDR1 reads LNHDA; CDR2 reads SQIVND (reference sequence). The CDR3 length is 15 residues. CDR3 DNA: TGTGCCAGCATCGGTAGAGCAATGAGAACCGGGGAGCTGTTTTTT. Protein product: CASIGRAMRTGELFF.

CDR3 nucleotide sequence: TGTGCCAGCAGCCAAGTTTCCCTTGACGTACCCTCTGGGGCCAACGTCCTGACTTTC. Protein product: CASSQVSLDVPSGANVLTF. The rearrangement uses TRBV4-2 and TRBJ2-6; D call uncertain. This CDR3 spans 19 amino acids. The V and J ends lost 1 base and 0 bases respectively, with 16 bases between them. CDR1 is LGHNA and CDR2 is YNFKEQ in the germline V gene.

The rearrangement uses TRBV9 and TRBJ2-1; 8 bases line up with TRBD2. V was pared by 0 bases and J by 4 bases, with 6 bases of the junction left unmatched. CDR3 length: 16 amino acids. The V gene's germline CDR1 is SGDLS and CDR2 YYNGEE. The CDR3 sequence is CASSVVGASGYNEQFF. The DNA of the CDR3 is TGTGCCAGCAGCGTAGTGGGCGCTAGCGGGTACAATGAGCAGTTCTTC.

The chain links TRBV29-1 to TRBJ1-4; D might be TRBD1 (5 bases). The germline CDR1 and CDR2 sequences are SQVTM and ANQGSEA. The CDR3 covers 16 residues. V gave up 3 bases and J gave up 0 bases, with 14 bases separating them. The CDR3 loop is CSVEGQGGATNEKLFF. Here the CDR3 DNA reads TGCAGCGTTGAGGGGCAGGGAGGGGCAACTAATGAAAAACTGTTTTTT.

The table lists this clone with a few counts. The rearrangement joins TRBV24-1 to TRBJ2-3; 8 bases are a match to TRBD2. J lost 2 bases, V lost 5 bases, and 11 bases had no gene match. In germline, CDR1 is KGHDR, CDR2 SFDVKD. The CDR3 loop spans 17 amino acids. Written as DNA, the CDR3 is TGTGCCACCAGTGGCACCGGGACTAGTCCCCTCACAGATACGCAGTATTTT. Residues: CATSGTGTSPLTDTQYF.

V usage is TRBV7-3 and J usage is TRBJ2-3, with 8 nucleotides matching TRBD1. V lost 3 bases and J lost 4; bases outside the gene matches: 3. This CDR3 contains 14 residues. Per the germline V gene, CDR1 is SGHTA and CDR2 is FQGTGA. The CDR3 here is CASSFHRGADTQYF. CDR3 DNA sequence: TGTGCCAGCAGCTTCCACAGGGGGGCAGATACGCAGTATTTT.

The V gene is TRBV11-2, the J gene TRBJ1-6, with TRBD1 matching over 8 bases. Trimming at V came to 6 bases and at J to 7 bases, leaving 11 bases not matched to a gene. CDR3 length: 16 amino acids. CDR1 is SGHAT, CDR2 FQNNGV, per germline. This CDR3 reads CASRPQGAGGNSPLHF. The CDR3 DNA sequence: TGTGCCAGCAGACCTCAGGGGGCAGGGGGCAATTCACCCCTCCACTTT.

This clone was picked up a small number of times. The gene calls are TRBV5-1 and TRBJ2-3, with 9 bases fitting TRBD1. V lost 0 bases to trimming and J lost 3 bases; unmatched junction nucleotides: 5. Per the germline V gene, CDR1 is SGHRS and CDR2 is YFSETQ. CDR3 length: 16 amino acids. CDR3 coding DNA: TGCGCCAGCAGCTTGGGGGGGACAGGGCGTACAGATACGCAGTATTTT. Translated: CASSLGGTGRTDTQYF.

V and J are TRBV7-3 and TRBJ1-2; 11 positions match TRBD1. V lost 0 bases, J lost 8 bases, and 5 bases stayed unmatched. The CDR3 runs to 15 residues. CDR1 is SGHTA and CDR2 is FQGTGA in the germline V gene. The CDR3 coding sequence is TGTGCCAGCAGCTTAACACGGGGACAGGGGGGAGGCTACACCTTC. This codes for CASSLTRGQGGGYTF.